This T cell receptor (beta chain) emerged from a study of OX40 agonist ivuxolimab in advanced cancers. The CDR3 contains 15 residues. The junction had 6 bases not matched to a gene; V was cut back by 2 bases and J by 3 bases. Germline V gives CDR1 KGHSH, CDR2 LQKENI. TCRdb's table, derived via immunoSEQ multiplex PCR, lists solely in-frame clones and lacks some. The sample holds 43,000 or so clones, about 90% seen once. The chain joins TRBV18 to TRBJ1-1, with 7 nucleotides matching TRBD1. This clonotype was obtained from an adult with an advanced solid tumor such as melanoma, head and neck, liver or kidney cancer. The sample consisted of CD4+ or CD8+ T cells sorted from blood, taken in a trial of the OX40 agonist ivuxolimab. CDR3 amino acids: CASSPEYQGDTEAFF. Here the CDR3 DNA reads TGTGCCAGCTCACCAGAGTATCAGGGGGACACTGAAGCTTTCTTT.